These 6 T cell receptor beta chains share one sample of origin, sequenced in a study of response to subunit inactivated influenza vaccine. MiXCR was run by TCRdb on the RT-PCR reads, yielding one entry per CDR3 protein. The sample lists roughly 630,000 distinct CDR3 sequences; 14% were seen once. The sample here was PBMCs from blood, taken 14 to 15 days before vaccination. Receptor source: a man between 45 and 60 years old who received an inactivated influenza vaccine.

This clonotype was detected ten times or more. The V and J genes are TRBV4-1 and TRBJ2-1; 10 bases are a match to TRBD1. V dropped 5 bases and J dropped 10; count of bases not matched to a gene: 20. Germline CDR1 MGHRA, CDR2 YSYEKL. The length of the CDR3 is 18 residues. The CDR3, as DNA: TGCGCCAGCAGCTATCCGGGACAGGGGCTCCAAGTAGGGGTGGAGCAGTTCTTC. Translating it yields CASSYPGQGLQVGVEQFF.

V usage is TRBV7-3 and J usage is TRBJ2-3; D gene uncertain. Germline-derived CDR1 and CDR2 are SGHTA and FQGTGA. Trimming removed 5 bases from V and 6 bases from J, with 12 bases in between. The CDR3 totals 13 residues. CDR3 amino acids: CASSIQQWDTQYF. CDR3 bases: TGTGCCAGCAGCATCCAGCAGTGGGATACGCAGTATTTT.

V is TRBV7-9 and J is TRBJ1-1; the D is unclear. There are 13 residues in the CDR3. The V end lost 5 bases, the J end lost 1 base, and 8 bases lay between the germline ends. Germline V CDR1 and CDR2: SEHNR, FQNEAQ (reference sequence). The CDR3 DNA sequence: TGTGCCAGCAGCAAAGGTGCGAACACTGAAGCTTTCTTT. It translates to CASSKGANTEAFF.

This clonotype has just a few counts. CDR3 nucleotide sequence: TGTGCCAGCAGCCTCGAGGGGAGGCGGACCGGGGAGCTGTTTTTT. It translates to CASSLEGRRTGELFF. The V gene is TRBV28, the J gene TRBJ2-2, with D possibly matching TRBD2 (6 bases). Germline V lookup: CDR1 MDHEN, CDR2 SYDVKM. Trimming removed 6 bases at V and 5 bases at J, with 16 bases between. The CDR3 length is 15 residues. The variable domain in full, completed from reference TRBV28 and TRBJ2-2, reads DVKVTQSSRYLVKRTGEKVFLECVQDMDHENMFWYRQDPGLGLRLIYFSYDVKMKEKGDIPEGYSVSREKKERFSLILESASTNQTSMYLCASSLEGRRTGELFFGEGSRLTVL.

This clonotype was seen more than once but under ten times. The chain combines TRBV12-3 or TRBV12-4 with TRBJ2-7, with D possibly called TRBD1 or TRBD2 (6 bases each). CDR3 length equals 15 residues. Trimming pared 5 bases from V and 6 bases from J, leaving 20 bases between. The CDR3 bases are TGTGCCAGCAGTCGGGGGCCCTCTGGGGGGATCGAGCAGTACTTC. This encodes CASSRGPSGGIEQYF.

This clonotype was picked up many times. The CDR3 DNA reads TGTGCCAGCAGTTTAATCAGAAACACCGGGGAGCTGTTTTTT. This sequence encodes CASSLIRNTGELFF. The chain recombines TRBV27 with TRBJ2-2; unclear D gene. CDR1 is MNHEY and CDR2 is SMNVEV in the germline V gene (reference sequence). This CDR3 contains 14 residues. V was pared by 2 bases and J by 2 bases, with 6 bases between.